The 24 T cell receptor beta chains below were found in one sample sequenced in a study of cytomegalovirus exposure and HLA in healthy donors. A multiplex PCR was run with 60 Vbeta primers and 13 Jbeta primers. Clones were read by immunoSEQ multiplex PCR, and TCRdb kept only the in-frame ones, dropping some. This sample yields 120,000 to 150,000 clones, of which around three quarters are seen a single time; under 2.5% belongs to the top ten. Sequencing was carried out using PBMCs. The receptors come from a man aged 25 to 45 in good health and CMV-seronegative.

As concerns this clone: An end of the junction differs from the germline gene, which may be a read error. The CDR3 coding sequence is TGTTCCAGCAGCTTATATGTCAGCATAGCCGACGAGCAGTACTTC. Amino acid sequence: CSSSLYVSIADEQYF. The chain is built from TRBV7-9 and TRBJ2-7; D is uncertain. The CDR3 spans 15 residues. The germline V gene has CDR1 SEHNR and CDR2 FQNEAQ (reference sequence). The full variable domain, rest sourced from reference TRBV7-9 and TRBJ2-7, is DTGVSQNPRHKITKRGQNVTFRCDPISEHNRLYWYRQTLGQGPEFLTYFQNEAQLEKSRLLSDRFSAERPKGSFSTLEIQRTEQGDSAMYLCSSSLYVSIADEQYFGPGTRLTVT.

The V gene is TRBV7-9, the J gene TRBJ1-4; D possibly corresponds to TRBD1 (5 bases). Germline V lookup: CDR1 SEHNR, CDR2 FQNEAQ (reference sequence). The CDR3 sequence is 15 residues long. Trimming stripped 5 bases from V and 7 bases from J, with 17 bases between. Here the CDR3 DNA reads TGTGCCAGCAGCCGACCCGGGACTCCCGTTGAAAAACTGTTTTTT. Its translation: CASSRPGTPVEKLFF.

The CDR3 nucleotides are TGTGCCAGCAGCCCACAAATAGCGGCGCCGGGCGAGCAGTACTTC. Encoded protein: CASSPQIAAPGEQYF. The chain uses TRBV5-6 and TRBJ2-7; the D gene is possibly TRBD2 (6 bases). The CDR3 contains 15 residues. Germline CDR1 is SGHDT and CDR2 is YYEEEE. V lost 4 bases to trimming and J lost 6 bases, with 20 bases between them.

V is TRBV7-6 and J is TRBJ2-5; 7 nucleotides agree with TRBD1. Trimming cost V 8 bases and J 5 bases; bases outside gene matches: 11. Per the germline V gene, CDR1 is SGHVS and CDR2 is FNYEAQ. This CDR3 has 14 residues. The CDR3 region has the DNA TGTGCCAGCTCCGTGAGGGGGCGCACGGAGACCCAGTACTTC. Amino acid sequence: CASSVRGRTETQYF.

This clone showed up just a few times. The J gene is TRBJ1-1, the V gene TRBV7-2; tentatively, D is TRBD1 (6 bases). Looked up from germline, CDR1 is SGHTA and CDR2 is FQGNSA. The V end was cut by 1 base, the J end by 11 bases, with 17 bases between. This CDR3 spans 14 amino acids. In DNA form, the CDR3 reads TGTGCCAGCAGCTTAGGTTGGAACAGGGACGAGGCTTTCTTT. Its protein product is CASSLGWNRDEAFF.

This clone has only one observation. The chain has TRBV14 and TRBJ1-1; possibly TRBD1 for D (5 bases). In germline, CDR1 is SGHDN, CDR2 FVKESK. The CDR3 is 11 residues long. Trimming removed 5 bases from V and 11 bases from J, with 12 bases in between. This CDR3 is CASSKDTLAFF. CDR3 sequence (DNA): TGTGCCAGCAGCAAGGACACCTTGGCTTTCTTT. The variable domain in full, completed from reference TRBV14 and TRBJ1-1, reads EAGVTQFPSHSVIEKGQTVTLRCDPISGHDNLYWYRRVMGKEIKFLLHFVKESKQDESGMPNNRFLAERTGGTYSTLKVQPAELEDSGVYFCASSKDTLAFFGQGTRLTVV.

J is TRBJ2-3 and V is TRBV7-2, with 8 bases fitting TRBD1. Germline V gene lookup returns CDR1 SGHTA and CDR2 FQGNSA. The CDR3 is 15 residues long. The ends lost 5 bases at V and 0 bases at J; junction bases unmatched: 4. CDR3 nucleotide sequence: TGTGCCAGCAGCCCTCGGACAGGGAGCACAGATACGCAGTATTTT. Residues: CASSPRTGSTDTQYF. Supplemented by reference TRBV7-2 and TRBJ2-3, the full variable domain reads GAGVSQSPSNKVTEKGKDVELRCDPISGHTALYWYRQSLGQGLEFLIYFQGNSAPDKSGLPSDRFSAERTGGSVSTLTIQRTQQEDSAVYLCASSPRTGSTDTQYFGPGTRLTVL.

V and J are TRBV5-1 and TRBJ2-1; D remains ambiguous. Deletions cut 4 bases from V and 7 bases from J, with 12 bases between. CDR1 SGHRS and CDR2 YFSETQ come from the germline V gene. CDR3 size: 13 residues. CDR3 loop: CASSPGVGNEQFF. In nucleotides, the CDR3 is TGCGCCAGCAGCCCTGGAGTCGGGAATGAGCAGTTCTTC.

The chain carries TRBV7-3 and TRBJ2-1; 12 nucleotides agree with TRBD1. This CDR3 has 16 residues. The V gene's germline CDR1 is SGHTA and CDR2 FQGTGA. V lost 5 bases, J lost 7 bases, and 9 bases stayed unmatched. CDR3: CASSADRDRGQNEQFF. The CDR3 region has the DNA TGTGCCAGCAGCGCAGACCGGGACAGGGGGCAGAATGAGCAGTTCTTC.

The chain joins TRBV2 to TRBJ1-1, with D possibly matching TRBD1 (5 bases). The germline gives CDR1 SNHLY, CDR2 FYNNEI. There are 13 residues in the CDR3. The V and J ends lost 8 bases and 6 bases respectively, with 16 bases between them. CDR3 loop: CASDNPPGPEAFF. The CDR3 DNA reads as TGTGCCAGCGACAACCCACCAGGGCCTGAAGCTTTCTTT. The variable domain in full, with the rest retrieved from reference TRBV2 and TRBJ1-1, is EPEVTQTPSHQVTQMGQEVILRCVPISNHLYFYWYRQILGQKVEFLVSFYNNEISEKSEIFDDQFSVERPDGSNFTLKIRSTKLEDSAMYFCASDNPPGPEAFFGQGTRLTVV.

The V and J genes are TRBV4-1 and TRBJ2-2, with 8 nucleotides matching TRBD2. From germline, CDR1 is MGHRA and CDR2 YSYEKL. This CDR3 has 14 residues. V gave up 1 base and J gave up 5 bases; unmatched junction bases: 0. CDR3 in amino acids: CASSQGGGTGELFF. The CDR3 region has the DNA TGCGCCAGCAGCCAAGGCGGGGGGACCGGGGAGCTGTTTTTT.

This rearrangement joins TRBV28 to TRBJ2-7; tentative D call: TRBD2 (7 bases). V gave up 6 bases and J gave up 3 bases, with 12 bases separating them. This CDR3 is built from 13 residues. Germline CDR1 and CDR2: MDHEN and SYDVKM. The CDR3 coding sequence is TGTGCCAGCAGGGTAGGGGGGGGCTACGAGCAGTACTTC. Amino acid sequence: CASRVGGGYEQYF.

The rearrangement joins TRBV19 to TRBJ2-7, with 8 bases lining up with TRBD2. V shed 3 bases, J shed 5 bases, and the junction held 3 bases outside the gene matches. CDR3 length: 13 residues. Per the germline V gene, CDR1 is LNHDA and CDR2 is SQIVND (reference sequence). CDR3 sequence reads: CASSMREVNEQYF. CDR3 coding DNA: TGTGCCAGTAGTATGCGGGAGGTTAACGAGCAGTACTTC.

V gene TRBV18 combines with J gene TRBJ1-1, with 11 positions matching TRBD1. Germline assignment: CDR1 KGHSH and CDR2 LQKENI. Unmatched junction bases numbered 9, after V lost 3 bases and J lost 9 bases. This CDR3 spans 15 amino acids. The CDR3 loop is CASSPTGTGGPQAFF. For the CDR3, the DNA is TGTGCCAGCTCACCTACCGGGACAGGGGGTCCCCAAGCTTTCTTT.

The gene calls are TRBV28 and TRBJ2-1; TRBD2 is a possible D gene (6 bases). V was clipped by 9 bases and J by 8 bases, with 20 bases between them. Per the germline V gene, CDR1 is MDHEN and CDR2 is SYDVKM. The CDR3 is made up of 14 amino acids. CDR3 sequence: CASRRGGNTDEQFF. The CDR3 DNA is TGTGCCAGTCGCCGCGGCGGGAATACGGATGAGCAGTTCTTC.

V gene TRBV10-3 combines with J gene TRBJ2-7, with a weak D call TRBD2 (5 bases). The CDR3 consists of 14 residues. Germline V gene data show CDR1 as ENHRY and CDR2 as SYGVKD. Trimming left V 0 bases short and J 3 bases short, with 9 bases between. CDR3 loop: CAISESREIYEQYF. Here the CDR3 DNA reads TGTGCCATCAGTGAGTCGAGGGAGATCTACGAGCAGTACTTC.

The chain uses TRBV6-5 and TRBJ1-2, with TRBD1 as a possible D gene (6 bases). CDR3 size: 13 residues. Germline CDR1 is MNHEY and CDR2 is SVGAGI. V was cut by 0 bases and J by 7 bases, with 9 bases left in between. CDR3 in DNA: TGTGCCAGCAGTTACTCGGGGGCGGCTGGCTACACCTTC. Translating it yields CASSYSGAAGYTF.

The V call is TRBV6-5, the J call TRBJ2-7; 8 bases align to TRBD1. Germline V gives CDR1 MNHEY, CDR2 SVGAGI. With V trimmed by 0 bases and J by 4 bases, 8 bases remained unmatched. The CDR3 covers 16 residues. CDR3 protein: CASSYSTTGAGYEQYF. In DNA, the CDR3 is TGTGCCAGCAGTTACTCGACGACAGGGGCAGGGTACGAGCAGTACTTC.

The chain carries TRBV29-1 and TRBJ2-3; D gene unclear. Germline loops: CDR1 SQVTM, CDR2 ANQGSEA. V lost 0 bases and J lost 0, with 7 bases in between. The CDR3 spans 14 residues. The CDR3 coding sequence is TGCAGCGTTGAAGATACGGTTAGCACAGATACGCAGTATTTT. Translated, it gives CSVEDTVSTDTQYF.

This clone was seen more than once but under ten times. The chain is built from TRBV5-4 and TRBJ2-3; 8 bases map to TRBD1. J lost 3 bases, V lost 1 base, and 4 bases had no gene match. Germline CDR1 reads SGHNT; CDR2 reads YYREEE (reference sequence). The CDR3 has 15 residues. CDR3 amino acids: CASSLTGGGTDTQYF. The CDR3 DNA sequence: TGTGCCAGCAGCTTGACAGGGGGTGGGACAGATACGCAGTATTTT.

This clone was observed once. This chain connects TRBV19 to TRBJ1-1, with D unresolved. Deletions cut 4 bases from V and 2 bases from J, with 11 bases between. Germline CDR1 reads LNHDA; CDR2 reads SQIVND (reference sequence). The CDR3 consists of 14 residues. The CDR3: CASSTQTTNTEAFF. The CDR3 nucleotides are TGTGCCAGTAGTACCCAAACGACAAACACTGAAGCTTTCTTT.

Only one count was recorded for this clone. V and J are TRBV5-1 and TRBJ1-1, with TRBD1 matching over 7 bases. CDR3 size: 12 residues. V was pared by 5 bases and J by 4 bases, with 2 bases of the junction left unmatched. CDR1 is SGHRS and CDR2 is YFSETQ in the germline V gene. CDR3 coding DNA: TGCGCCAGCAGTCCAGGGGGCACTGAAGCTTTCTTT. Amino acids: CASSPGGTEAFF.

This chain connects TRBV2 to TRBJ2-1; 10 bases fit TRBD2. This CDR3 is 15 amino acids long. Germline values: CDR1 SNHLY, CDR2 FYNNEI. V dropped 4 bases and J dropped 0; count of bases not matched to a gene: 0. CDR3 loop: CASSGTSGSYNEQFF. The CDR3 DNA sequence: TGTGCCAGCAGTGGGACTAGCGGCTCCTACAATGAGCAGTTCTTC.

The rearrangement links TRBV5-1 to TRBJ2-7; tentative D call: TRBD1 (5 bases). The CDR3 length is 13 residues. From germline, CDR1 is SGHRS and CDR2 YFSETQ. V lost 2 bases, J lost 6 bases, and 12 bases lay in between. CDR3 bases: TGCGCCAGCAGCTTTCATCAGGGTTTCGAGCAGTACTTC. Encoded protein: CASSFHQGFEQYF.